This T cell receptor beta chain was recorded in a study of blood T cell repertoires in COVID-19. Study as a whole: The United States, Italy and Spain were the sources of the acute and convalescent COVID-19 samples. T cells, B-cell-depleted T cells, or PBMCs supplied cDNA or gDNA.

Original methodology: The authors estimated nucleated cell counts from reference gene primer amplification. The data were produced by immunoSEQ multiplex PCR, yet TCRdb's version contains in-frame clones alone and is incomplete. For V, J and clone size, that table is used; D and trimming come from the DNA. The sample has about 100,000 clones, 80% to 90% seen once. The CDR3 covers 12 residues. Deletions cut 7 bases from V and 8 bases from J, with 11 bases between. Germline-derived CDR1 and CDR2 are MNHEY and SVGAGI. Sequenced material: peripheral blood. The chain links TRBV6-5 to TRBJ1-4; D unresolved. This TCR derives from a human donor in a cohort sampled during active COVID-19. In DNA form, the CDR3 reads TGTGCCAGCAAGACCGGGAAGGAAAAACTGTTTTTT. Its protein is CASKTGKEKLFF.